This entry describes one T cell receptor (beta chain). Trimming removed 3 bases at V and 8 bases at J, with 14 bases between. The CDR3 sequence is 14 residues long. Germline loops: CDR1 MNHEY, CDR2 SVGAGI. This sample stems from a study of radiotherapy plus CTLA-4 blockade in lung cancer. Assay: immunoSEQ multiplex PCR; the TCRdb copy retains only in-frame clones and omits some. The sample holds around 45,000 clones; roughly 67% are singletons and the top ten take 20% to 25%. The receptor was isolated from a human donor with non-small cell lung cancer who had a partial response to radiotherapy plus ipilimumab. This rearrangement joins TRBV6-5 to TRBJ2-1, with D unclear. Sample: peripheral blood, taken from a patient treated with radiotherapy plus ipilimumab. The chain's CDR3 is CASSYSRPGDEQFF. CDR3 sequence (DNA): TGTGCCAGCAGTTATTCCAGGCCCGGCGATGAGCAGTTCTTC.